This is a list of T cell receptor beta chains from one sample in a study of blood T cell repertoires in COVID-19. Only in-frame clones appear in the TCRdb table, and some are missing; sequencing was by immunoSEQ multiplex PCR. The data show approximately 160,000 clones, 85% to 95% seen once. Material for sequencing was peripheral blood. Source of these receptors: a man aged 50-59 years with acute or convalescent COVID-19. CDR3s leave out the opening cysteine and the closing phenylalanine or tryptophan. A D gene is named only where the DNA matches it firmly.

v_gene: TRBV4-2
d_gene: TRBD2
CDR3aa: ASSPTSGGDNEQF

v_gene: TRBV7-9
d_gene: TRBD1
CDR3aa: ASSRDSGNYGYT

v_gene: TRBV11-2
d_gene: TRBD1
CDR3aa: ASTQTGGANPSTIY

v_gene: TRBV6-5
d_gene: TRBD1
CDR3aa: ASRDRGRVYGYT

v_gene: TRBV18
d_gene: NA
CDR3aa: ASSPFGSEKLF

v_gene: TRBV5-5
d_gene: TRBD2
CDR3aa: ASSLMLAGQTQY

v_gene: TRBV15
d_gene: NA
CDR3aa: ATSVTTNEKLF

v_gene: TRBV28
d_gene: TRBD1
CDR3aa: ASSQDRPSGNTIY

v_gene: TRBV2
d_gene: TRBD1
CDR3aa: ASRGTGEETQY

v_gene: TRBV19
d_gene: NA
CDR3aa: ASSTKGKSWGGYT

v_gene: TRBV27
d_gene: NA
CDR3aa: ASSPLSDTHTEAF

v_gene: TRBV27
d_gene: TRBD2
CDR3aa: ASSTGGWANVLT

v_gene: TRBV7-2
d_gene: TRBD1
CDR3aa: ASSPTQGNYEQY

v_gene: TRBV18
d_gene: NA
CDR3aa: ASSPGHLQETQY

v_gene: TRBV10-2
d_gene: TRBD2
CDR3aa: ASSASGSQETQY

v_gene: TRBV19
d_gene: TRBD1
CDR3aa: ASSIFGQGTNQPQH

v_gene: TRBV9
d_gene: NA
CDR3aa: ASSVDPTETQY

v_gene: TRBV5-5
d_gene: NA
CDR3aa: ASSLGLSSPLH

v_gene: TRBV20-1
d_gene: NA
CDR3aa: SATQYNEQF

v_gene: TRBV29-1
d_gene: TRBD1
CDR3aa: SAGTGESEKLF

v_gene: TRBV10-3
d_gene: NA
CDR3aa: AISPPEPTEQF

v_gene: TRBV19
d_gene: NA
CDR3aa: ASSSHSGIPYQETQY

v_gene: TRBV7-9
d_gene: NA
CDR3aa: ASSPSGVQKLF

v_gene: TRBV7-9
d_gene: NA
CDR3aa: ASSLQGSEAF

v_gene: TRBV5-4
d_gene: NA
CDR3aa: ASSLDARSANTGELF

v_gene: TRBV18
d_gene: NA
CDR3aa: ASSPQGGEGQY

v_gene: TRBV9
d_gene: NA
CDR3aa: ARSQGNTGELF

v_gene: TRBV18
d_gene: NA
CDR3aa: ASSPRGGALYNEQF

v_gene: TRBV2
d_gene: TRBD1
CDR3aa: ASNLDRVNNSPLH

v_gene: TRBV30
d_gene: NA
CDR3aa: AWSAEPGGDEQF

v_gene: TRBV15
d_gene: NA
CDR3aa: ATSRGGGLNTEAF

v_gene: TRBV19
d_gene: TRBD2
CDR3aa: ASSITSGGIYNEQF

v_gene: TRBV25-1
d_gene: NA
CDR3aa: ATIEDKFTGELF

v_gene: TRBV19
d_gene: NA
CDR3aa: ASSIAAGSNQPQH

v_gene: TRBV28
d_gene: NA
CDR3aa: ASGGSQVGYT

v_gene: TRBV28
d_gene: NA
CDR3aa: ASSSAGGGFEAF

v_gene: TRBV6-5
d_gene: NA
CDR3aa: ASTNIGGNQPQH

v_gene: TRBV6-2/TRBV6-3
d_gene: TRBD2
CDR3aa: ASSLQSGGTLAGGPLSSYNEQF

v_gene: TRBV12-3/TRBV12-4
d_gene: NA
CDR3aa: ASSRRRGSPF

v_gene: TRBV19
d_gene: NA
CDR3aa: ASSIESMSEAF

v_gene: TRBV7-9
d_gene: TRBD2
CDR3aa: ASSLGSGSYNEQF

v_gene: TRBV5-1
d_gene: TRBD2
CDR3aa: ASSFYGTSLSGELF

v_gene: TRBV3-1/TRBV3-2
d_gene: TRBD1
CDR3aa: ASSPDRMNTEAF

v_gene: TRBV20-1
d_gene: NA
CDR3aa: SARGVAAEY

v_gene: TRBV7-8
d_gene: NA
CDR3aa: ASSLAAAGDYRSGYT

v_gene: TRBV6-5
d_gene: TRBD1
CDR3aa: ASNLDRGRDYGYT

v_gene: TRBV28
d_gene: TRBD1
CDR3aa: ASSFGTGVEKLF

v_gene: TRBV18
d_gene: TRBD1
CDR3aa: ASSRQGATDQPQH

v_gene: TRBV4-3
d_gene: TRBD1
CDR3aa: ASSQRFPGGEEDTQY

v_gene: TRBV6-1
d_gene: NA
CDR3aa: ASSEVVSGSTDTQY

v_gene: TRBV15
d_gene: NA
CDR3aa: ATSPPGTFTDTQY

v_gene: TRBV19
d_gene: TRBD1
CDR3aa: ASSPGTGGSPLH

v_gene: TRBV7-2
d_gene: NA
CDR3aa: ASSNRVGGTGELF

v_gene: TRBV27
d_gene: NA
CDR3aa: ASRQGLRNSNEQF

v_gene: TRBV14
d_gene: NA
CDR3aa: ASSQVNEQY

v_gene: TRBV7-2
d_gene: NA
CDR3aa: ASSPSSGAGDTQY

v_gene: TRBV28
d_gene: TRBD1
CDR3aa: ATNSLGTAGNTIY

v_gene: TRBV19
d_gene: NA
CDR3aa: ASSTPGRDYGYT

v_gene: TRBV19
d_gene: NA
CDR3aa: ASSINDRGLGGYT

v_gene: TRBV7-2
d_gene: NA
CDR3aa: ASSLEGFTGNTIY